This record covers a single T cell receptor (beta chain). The antigen it binds to is not known. No base qualities exist here, and no much larger clone lies one base off it. Using the deep immunoSEQ assay, TCR CDR3 regions were amplified from genomic DNA by multiplex PCR. Extracted genomic DNA from each cell subset was spread evenly across all wells of several immunoSEQ 96-well plates, with each plate serving as a replicate. For sorted subsets, around 200 ng genomic DNA, equal to 30,000 or so T cell genomes, was loaded into each replicate PCR. The purified libraries were quantified using a Qubit 3.0 fluorometer, sized with a Bioanalyzer 2100, and then quantified again using the KAPA Library Quantification kit. A separate single-read 150-cycle Illumina NextSeq 550 flow cell was used to sequence each immunoSEQ 96-well plate. The source study handled its data this way. Because the immunoSEQ output included only junctional sequences and no quality scores, the filtering could not be the same as the filtering used for full-length reads. To assign V/J genes and CDR3, sequences were annotated using PyIR, a Python wrapper for IgBLAST v1.9, with IMGT germline references. Any read was removed if the V/J assignment was weak (E-value above 1e-6), the CDR3 was missing, or the read contained stop codons, out-of-frame junctions, or ambiguous translated residues. A V3J clonotype was defined by an identical inferred V gene, J gene, and CDR3 amino acid sequence. To compute the percentage overlap between repertoires, the number of shared unique clonotypes was divided by the size of the smaller repertoire. Three approaches were used to assess repertoire richness: RTK rarefaction, the Chao1 estimator, and Recon v2.1 estimates of unobserved clonotypes. For all TCRbeta clonotypes obtained by the gDNA method from a handful of donors, generation probabilities were computed with OLGA. TCRdb took over this immuneACCESS table, retaining in-frame rearrangements with V and J assigned. Such tables are incomplete; in checked studies, under half of the missing clones stem from an unresolved V gene, and the remainder is unexplained. That table furnishes V, J and clone size, whereas the DNA furnished D and trimming. For this sample there are about 1,800,000 clones; roughly 94% appear just once. The ten biggest clones cover roughly 1.2% of the sample.

This sample stems from a study of shared clonotypes between healthy human individuals (dated by TCRdb to the early 2020s). General notes on the study: The cohort comprised a couple of women and a few men aged 18 to 49 years. For each donor, three plates each were used for CD4 naive and CD4 memory, two plates were used for CD8 naive, and one plate was used for CD8 memory. To estimate repertoire size and how much clonotype sharing occurs between individuals, the study deeply sequenced the blood TCR repertoires of 4 to 6 healthy adults. Libraries were prepared and TCR repertoires were sequenced by different laboratories using diverse techniques, in order to increase sequencing depth and limit assay-specific biases. Leukapheresis yielded between about 0.94 and 9.5 billion PBMCs per donor. Beyond this particular receptor, the publication reports: Naive subsets generally had larger estimated clonotype richness than memory subsets did. Pairwise subsampling led to the expectation that sequencing depth would affect the degree of clonotype sharing among donors. Even with the large sequencing depth, rarefaction of the sorted-subset datasets indicated that sequencing was incomplete. Compared with non-shared clonotypes, clonotypes shared by all four sorted-subset donors had higher generation probabilities. Because the study included a small number of donors, the genetic and exposure-history diversity represented was limited. Sampling was limited to blood, and TCR repertoires in tissue likely differ from TCR repertoires in blood. About 4.5% of naive CD4, around 3.5% of naive CD8, approximately 2.2% of memory CD4, and 0.4% of memory CD8 clonotypes were shared across several donors.

CD8 naive samples consisted of CD45RO-negative cells that were positively selected for CCR7, yielding a CD45RA+CCR7+ population without TemRA cells. Donors were healthy HIV-negative adults with no recently reported acute infections or vaccinations. Every donor was a Caucasian adult living in Nashville, Tennessee, USA. Blood was obtained by leukapheresis, after which PBMCs were separated by Ficoll-Histopaque density gradient centrifugation and cryopreserved in liquid nitrogen vapor phase. Purity and quantity of every magnetically sorted T cell population were checked by analytical flow cytometry. From each sorted fraction, genomic DNA was isolated and quantified by UV absorbance on a Nanodrop 2000c. The sample comprised naive CD8+ T cells sorted from blood. The cell subset or site label here, explained by the study, means: CD45RA+CCR7+. This receptor was identified in a man aged 18 to 35 in good health.

The bases read TGTGCCAGCACCATAAACAGGGGAAGCAATGAGCAGTTCTTC. This sequence encodes CASTINRGSNEQFF. This receptor chain uses TRBV7-8 and TRBJ2-1, with 7 junctional bases fitting TRBD1. CDR3 length: 14 amino acids, cysteine to phenylalanine. Of all the DNA, just the CDR3 is kept, 42 bases in frame from base 1. Based on the germline V gene, the CDR1 and CDR2 sequences are SGHVS and FQNEAQ. Relative to germline, V is missing 7 bases and J is missing 6 bases, with 9 bases of the junction outside any gene match.